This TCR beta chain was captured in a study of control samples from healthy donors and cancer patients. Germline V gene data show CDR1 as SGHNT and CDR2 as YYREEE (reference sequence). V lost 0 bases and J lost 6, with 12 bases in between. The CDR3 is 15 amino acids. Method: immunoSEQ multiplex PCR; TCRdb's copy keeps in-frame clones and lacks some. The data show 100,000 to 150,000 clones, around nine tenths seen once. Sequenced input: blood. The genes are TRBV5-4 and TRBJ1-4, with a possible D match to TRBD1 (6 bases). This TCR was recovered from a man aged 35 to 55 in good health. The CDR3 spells CASSLAGVGDEKLFF. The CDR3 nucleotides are TGTGCCAGCAGCTTGGCAGGGGTTGGGGATGAAAAACTGTTTTTT.